This T cell receptor (beta chain) came from a study of early T cells in non-severe SARS-CoV-2 infection. The table lists this clonotype with a few counts. One entry per CDR3 protein, called by TCRdb with MiXCR from the 5' RACE reads. Among about 57,000 distinct CDR3 sequences listed, 13% were seen once. Trimming took 2 bases from V and 8 from J, leaving 16 bases between them. Germline CDR1 is KGHSH and CDR2 is LQKENI. The CDR3 length is 16 residues. The J gene is TRBJ1-6, the V gene TRBV18; D is possibly TRBD1 (6 bases). This TCR came from an adult who was a healthcare worker with PCR-confirmed SARS-CoV-2 infection or an uninfected control (not recorded which). The specimen sequenced was whole blood. The CDR3: CASSPGWPAGDSPLHF. The DNA of the CDR3 is TGTGCCAGCTCACCAGGCTGGCCGGCAGGGGATTCACCCCTCCACTTT.